This T cell receptor beta chain was observed in a study of regulatory T cells in long-lasting Graves disease. In the study overall: The study counted Graves' disease as persistent given over 5 years of antithyroid drugs and positive TSH receptor antibodies. Study results and limitations: Less diverse TCR repertoires were seen in persistent Graves' patients than in newly diagnosed ones.

Investigators prepared the TCR beta libraries by applying iRepertoire HTBI primers and Arm-PCR of CDR3 regions. TCRdb used MiXCR to reprocess the multiplex PCR reads, holding one entry per CDR3 protein. This table holds roughly 300,000 distinct CDR3 sequences, 22% found once. Time point: persistent/refractory GD, antithyroid drugs over 5 years with positive TRAb. Extracted PBMC RNA gave rise to the TCR library. Diagnoses of Graves' disease were made by American Thyroid Association guidelines. The CDR3 loop spans 14 amino acids. Trimming cost V 4 bases and J 3 bases, with 13 bases left between them. CDR1 is MGHRA, CDR2 YSYEKL, per germline. This clonotype was seen at least ten times. The target antigen is unknown.

Sequenced material: peripheral blood mononuclear cells (PBMCs), taken when the disease was refractory, from a patient treated with antithyroid drugs. The chain links TRBV4-1 to TRBJ2-7; no clear D gene. This TCR was sampled from a female donor with Graves disease. CDR3 sequence: CASSLRRAGYEQYF. Written as DNA, the CDR3 is TGCGCCAGCAGCCTCCGCAGAGCTGGCTACGAGCAGTACTTC.